This T cell receptor beta chain originates from a study of CD4+ T cells in melanoma. Broader study findings: CD8+ T cell, macrophage and B cell function reportedly correlated with neoantigen-specific CD4+ T cells. Reportedly, melanoma neoantigen-specific CD4+ T cells showed varied differentiation states.

Here immunoSEQ multiplex PCR was the method, and the copy in TCRdb shows in-frame clones only, minus some. The sample has around 100,000 clones, approximately 92% seen once. Note on this clone: As yet, its antigen is unknown.

Sample: peripheral blood. The receptor comes from a human donor with melanoma.

The CDR3 region has the DNA TGTGCCAGCAGTTACGCGGGGCCAGAGACCCAGTACTTC. Protein sequence: CASSYAGPETQYF. This chain joins TRBV6-6 and TRBJ2-5, with D perhaps matching TRBD2 (6 bases). The ends were cut back, 2 bases at V and 4 bases at J, with 8 bases in the middle. This CDR3 is built from 13 residues. CDR1 is MNHNY and CDR2 is SVGAGI in the germline V gene (reference sequence).